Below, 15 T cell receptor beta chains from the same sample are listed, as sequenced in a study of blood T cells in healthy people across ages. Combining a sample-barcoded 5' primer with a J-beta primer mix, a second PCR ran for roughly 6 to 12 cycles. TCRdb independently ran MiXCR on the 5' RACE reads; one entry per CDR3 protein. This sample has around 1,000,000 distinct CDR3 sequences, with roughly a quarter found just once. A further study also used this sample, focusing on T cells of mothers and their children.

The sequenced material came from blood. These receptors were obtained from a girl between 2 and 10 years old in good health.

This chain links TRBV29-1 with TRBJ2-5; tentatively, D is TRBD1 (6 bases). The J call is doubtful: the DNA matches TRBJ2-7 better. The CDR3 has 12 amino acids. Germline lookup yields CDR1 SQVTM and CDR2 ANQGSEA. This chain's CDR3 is CSVNVQGYEQYF. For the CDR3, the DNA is TGCAGCGTCAACGTACAGGGTTACGAGCAGTACTTC.

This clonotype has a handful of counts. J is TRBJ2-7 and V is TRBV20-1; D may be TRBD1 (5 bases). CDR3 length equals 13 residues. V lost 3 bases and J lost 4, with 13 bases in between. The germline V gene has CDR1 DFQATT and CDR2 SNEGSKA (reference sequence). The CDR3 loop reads CSASRWGQYEQYF. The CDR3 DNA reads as TGCAGTGCTAGTCGTTGGGGCCAATACGAGCAGTACTTC.

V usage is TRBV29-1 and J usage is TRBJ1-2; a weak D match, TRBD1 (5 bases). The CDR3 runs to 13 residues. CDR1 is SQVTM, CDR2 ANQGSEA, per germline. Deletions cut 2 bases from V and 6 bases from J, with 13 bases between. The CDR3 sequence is CSVEFTGKDGYTF. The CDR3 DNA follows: TGCAGCGTTGAATTTACAGGAAAGGATGGCTACACCTTC.

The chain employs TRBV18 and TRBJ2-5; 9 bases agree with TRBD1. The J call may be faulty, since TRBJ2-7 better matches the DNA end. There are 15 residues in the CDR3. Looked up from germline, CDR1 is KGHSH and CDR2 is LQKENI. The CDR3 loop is CASSQGWDRAYEQYF. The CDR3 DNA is TGTGCCAGCTCTCAAGGTTGGGACAGGGCCTACGAGCAGTACTTC.

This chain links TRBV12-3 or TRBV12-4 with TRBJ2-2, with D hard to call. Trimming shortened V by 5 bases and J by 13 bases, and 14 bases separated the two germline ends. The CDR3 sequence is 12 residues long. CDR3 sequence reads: CASSLTGLWLFF. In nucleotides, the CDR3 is TGTGCCAGCAGTCTAACGGGTTTATGGCTGTTTTTT.

CDR3 sequence reads: CASSSTGLTAYNEQFF. CDR3 bases: TGTGCCAGTAGTTCAACGGGACTGACGGCCTACAATGAGCAGTTCTTC. This rearrangement joins TRBV19 to TRBJ2-1; the D gene is possibly TRBD2 (6 bases). V shed 5 bases and J shed 2 bases, with 16 bases lying between them. CDR3 length: 16 residues. CDR1 LNHDA and CDR2 SQIVND come from the germline V gene (reference sequence).

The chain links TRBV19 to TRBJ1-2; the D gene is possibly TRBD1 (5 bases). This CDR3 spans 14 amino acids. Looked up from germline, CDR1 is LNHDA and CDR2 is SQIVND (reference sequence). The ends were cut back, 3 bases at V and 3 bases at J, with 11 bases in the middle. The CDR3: CASSIIARDYGYTF. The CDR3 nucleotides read TGTGCCAGTAGTATCATCGCCAGGGACTATGGCTACACCTTC.

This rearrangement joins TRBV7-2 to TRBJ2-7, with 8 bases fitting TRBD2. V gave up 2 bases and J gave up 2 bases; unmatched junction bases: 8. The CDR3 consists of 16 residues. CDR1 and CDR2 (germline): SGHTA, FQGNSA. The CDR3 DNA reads TGTGCCAGCAGCTTATCGGGAGGGGGGATCACCTACGAGCAGTACTTC. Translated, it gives CASSLSGGGITYEQYF.

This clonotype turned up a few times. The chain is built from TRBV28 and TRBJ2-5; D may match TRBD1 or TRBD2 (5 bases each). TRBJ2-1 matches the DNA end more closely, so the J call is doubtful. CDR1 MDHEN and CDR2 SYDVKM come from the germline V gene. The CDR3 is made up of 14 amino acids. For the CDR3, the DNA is TGTGCCAGCAGCTCCGGGACCTACGGGAATGAGCAGTTCTTC. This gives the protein CASSSGTYGNEQFF.

CDR3 residues: CASSQGTGRGGIDEQFF. The CDR3 nucleotides are TGCGCCAGCAGCCAAGGGACAGGGAGGGGGGGGATCGATGAGCAGTTCTTC. The chain has TRBV4-3 and TRBJ2-1, with D maybe TRBD1 (8 bases). The CDR3 is 17 residues long. V lost 1 base, J lost 8 bases, and 21 bases lay in between. Germline V gene data show CDR1 as LGHNA and CDR2 as YSLEER.

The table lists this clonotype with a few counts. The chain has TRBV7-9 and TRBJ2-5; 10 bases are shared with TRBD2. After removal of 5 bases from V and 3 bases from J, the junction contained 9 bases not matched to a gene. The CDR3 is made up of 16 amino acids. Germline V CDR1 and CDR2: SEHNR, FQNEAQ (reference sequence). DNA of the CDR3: TGTGCCAGCAGCCAGGGGGGACTAGCGATTGAAGAGACCCAGTACTTC. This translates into CASSQGGLAIEETQYF.

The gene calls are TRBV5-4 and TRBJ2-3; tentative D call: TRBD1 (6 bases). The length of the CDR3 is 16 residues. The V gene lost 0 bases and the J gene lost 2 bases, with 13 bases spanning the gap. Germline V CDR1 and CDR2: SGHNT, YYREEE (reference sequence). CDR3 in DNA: TGTGCCAGCAGCTTGGACCGGGACACAATCACAGATACGCAGTATTTT. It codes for CASSLDRDTITDTQYF.

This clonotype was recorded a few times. In DNA, the CDR3 is TGCGCCAGCAGCTGGTGGGCCGGACTAGCGGACTCCACAGATACGCAGTATTTT. Its protein is CASSWWAGLADSTDTQYF. This chain joins TRBV5-1 and TRBJ2-3, with 10 nucleotides matching TRBD2. The CDR3 is made up of 18 amino acids. Unmatched junction bases numbered 12, after V lost 3 bases and J lost 2 bases. CDR1 is SGHRS and CDR2 is YFSETQ in the germline V gene. Looking up the rest from reference TRBV5-1 and TRBJ2-3 gives the full variable domain: KAGVTQTPRYLIKTRGQQVTLSCSPISGHRSVSWYQQTPGQGLQFLFEYFSETQRNKGNFPGRFSGRQFSNSRSEMNVSTLELGDSALYLCASSWWAGLADSTDTQYFGPGTRLTVL.

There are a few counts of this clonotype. The CDR3 sequence is CASSGYNNEQFF. In DNA, the CDR3 is TGCGCCAGCAGCGGGTATAACAATGAGCAGTTCTTC. The rearrangement joins TRBV5-1 to TRBJ2-5; D gene uncertain. The J call may be mistaken, given a closer DNA end match to TRBJ2-1. Germline CDR1 SGHRS, CDR2 YFSETQ. This CDR3 spans 12 amino acids.

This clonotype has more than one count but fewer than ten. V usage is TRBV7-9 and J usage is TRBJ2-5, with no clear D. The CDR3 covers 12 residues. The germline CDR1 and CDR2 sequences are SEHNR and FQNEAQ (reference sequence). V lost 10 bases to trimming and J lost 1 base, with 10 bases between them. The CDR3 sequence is CATRPLQETQYF. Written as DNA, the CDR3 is TGTGCCACCCGACCACTCCAAGAGACCCAGTACTTC. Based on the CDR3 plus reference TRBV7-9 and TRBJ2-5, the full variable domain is DTGVSQNPRHKITKRGQNVTFRCDPISEHNRLYWYRQTLGQGPEFLTYFQNEAQLEKSRLLSDRFSAERPKGSFSTLEIQRTEQGDSAMYLCATRPLQETQYFGPGTRLLVL.